This entry is about one T cell receptor (beta chain). No antigen is known for it. This specimen includes other DNA sequences encoding the same CDR3. The study enrolled healthy HIV-negative adults without recent acute infections or vaccinations as donors. Assay execution took place at the deep level. The method was immunoSEQ multiplex PCR; TCRdb's version includes in-frame clones alone and lacks a portion of them. The sample yields around 1 million clones, roughly 72% seen once. V lost 6 bases, J lost 2 bases, and 2 bases stayed unmatched. Germline CDR1 reads MGHDK; CDR2 reads SYGVNS. This CDR3 spans 13 amino acids. The data were obtained in a study of shared clonotypes between healthy human individuals. Study conclusions and caveats: Unshared clonotypes carried lower generation probabilities than those common to all four donors.

The origin of this receptor is a man aged 18-30 years in good health. Sequenced material: memory CD4+ T cells sorted from blood. The subset was: CD45RA-negative fraction. The chain links TRBV25-1 to TRBJ2-7; 9 nucleotides align to TRBD1. The CDR3 reads CASRGQGTYEQYF. CDR3 nucleotides: TGTGCCAGCAGGGGACAGGGTACCTACGAGCAGTACTTC.